One and the same sample provided the 31 T cell receptor beta chains below, sequenced in a study of identical twins. TCRdb analysed the 5' RACE reads with MiXCR anew, one entry per CDR3 protein. The sample consists of roughly 1,500,000 distinct CDR3 sequences, under 35% of them appearing once. Sequences were obtained from cord blood. These receptors were collected from a newborn girl in good health.

The chain couples TRBV12-3 or TRBV12-4 to TRBJ2-5; the D gene is possibly TRBD2 (5 bases). CDR3 length: 12 residues. V lost 8 bases to trimming and J lost 5 bases, with 12 bases between them. CDR3 sequence: CASSAGPETQYF. The CDR3 DNA is TGTGCCAGCTCGGCGGGCCCGGAGACCCAGTACTTC.

The genes are TRBV4-2 and TRBJ2-7, with TRBD2 identical over 9 bases. CDR1 and CDR2 from the germline V gene are LGHNA and YNFKEQ. The V and J ends lost 0 bases and 0 bases, in that order; junction bases with no gene match: 9. The CDR3 extends over 18 amino acids. CDR3 amino acids: CASSQDGLAGPSSYEQYF. In DNA form, the CDR3 reads TGTGCCAGCAGCCAAGATGGGCTAGCGGGGCCAAGCTCCTACGAGCAGTACTTC.

V and J are TRBV25-1 and TRBJ2-6, with TRBD2 as a possible D gene (6 bases). With 4 bases removed from V and 1 base from J, the gap between germline ends came to 11 bases. Germline V CDR1 and CDR2: MGHDK, SYGVNS. The CDR3 consists of 16 residues. The chain's CDR3 is CASSARGLSGANVLTF. CDR3 nucleotides: TGTGCCAGCAGTGCAAGGGGACTTTCTGGGGCCAACGTCCTGACTTTC. Full variable domain (outside the CDR3, taken from reference TRBV25-1 and TRBJ2-6): EADIYQTPRYLVIGTGKKITLECSQTMGHDKMYWYQQDPGMELHLIHYSYGVNSTEKGDLSSESTVSRIRTEHFPLTLESARPSHTSQYLCASSARGLSGANVLTFGAGSRLTVL.

The chain has TRBV5-1 and TRBJ2-1, with a tentative D call TRBD2 (6 bases). Per germline, CDR1 SGHRS and CDR2 YFSETQ. The CDR3 totals 13 residues. V lost 8 bases to trimming and J lost 3 bases, with 12 bases between them. This chain's CDR3 is CASRDSNYNEQFF. DNA of the CDR3: TGCGCCAGTCGGGACTCCAACTACAATGAGCAGTTCTTC.

V is TRBV29-1 and J is TRBJ2-2; 8 nucleotides align to TRBD2. The V and J ends lost 4 bases and 6 bases, in that order; junction bases with no gene match: 7. Germline V CDR1 and CDR2: SQVTM, ANQGSEA. The CDR3 extends over 14 amino acids. CDR3 nucleotide sequence: TGCAGCGTTGTTCGGGGGGGGACGGCCGGGGAGCTGTTTTTT. Its translation: CSVVRGGTAGELFF.

This clonotype appeared a few times. This chain links TRBV25-1 with TRBJ2-1; a possible D gene is TRBD2 (6 bases). Germline V gene lookup returns CDR1 MGHDK and CDR2 SYGVNS. With 2 bases removed from V and 8 bases from J, the gap between germline ends came to 19 bases. The CDR3 has 16 amino acids. The CDR3 loop is CASSERAAGTFDEQFF. The CDR3 bases are TGTGCCAGCAGTGAACGGGCGGCGGGGACGTTCGATGAGCAGTTCTTC.

This clonotype has only one observation. The chain recombines TRBV5-1 with TRBJ2-5, with 8 bases that match TRBD2. V lost 0 bases and J lost 6; bases outside the gene matches: 16. The CDR3 loop spans 18 amino acids. Germline V lookup: CDR1 SGHRS, CDR2 YFSETQ. This CDR3 reads CASSLEATGGTSKKTQYF. In nucleotides, the CDR3 is TGCGCCAGCAGCTTGGAGGCCACGGGGGGGACGTCTAAAAAGACCCAGTACTTC.

The DNA for the CDR3 is TGCAGCGTTGCAGGACAGGGGGCCCCACCGTACTTC. It specifies CSVAGQGAPPYF. The V call is TRBV29-1, the J call TRBJ2-5; 11 positions agree with TRBD1. Unmatched junction bases numbered 8, after V lost 4 bases and J lost 13 bases. The CDR3 covers 12 residues. The germline gives CDR1 SQVTM, CDR2 ANQGSEA.

This chain connects TRBV20-1 to TRBJ1-5; TRBD1 is a possible D gene (6 bases). The V end was cut by 6 bases, the J end by 0 bases, with 15 bases between. The CDR3 has 15 amino acids. Germline CDR1 DFQATT, CDR2 SNEGSKA (reference sequence). The CDR3 sequence is CSATNRTVSNQPQHF. The CDR3 DNA sequence: TGCAGTGCAACGAACAGGACAGTTAGCAATCAGCCCCAGCATTTT.

This rearrangement joins TRBV27 to TRBJ2-6, with TRBD1 matching over 7 bases. The CDR3 is made up of 18 amino acids. Germline V gene data show CDR1 as MNHEY and CDR2 as SMNVEV (reference sequence). V was clipped by 5 bases and J by 1 base; unmatched bases: 11. CDR3 DNA sequence: TGTGCCAGCAGTATCTTGACAGGGCGTTCTTCTGGGGCCAACGTCCTGACTTTC. Protein product: CASSILTGRSSGANVLTF.

The chain carries TRBV27 and TRBJ2-2, with D unclear. Per germline, CDR1 MNHEY and CDR2 SMNVEV (reference sequence). Trimming removed 2 bases at V and 2 bases at J, with 9 bases between. The CDR3 covers 15 residues. CDR3 amino acids: CASSLARLNTGELFF. Here the CDR3 DNA reads TGTGCCAGCAGTTTAGCCAGGCTAAACACCGGGGAGCTGTTTTTT.

This clonotype was observed a few times. The chain uses TRBV25-1 and TRBJ1-2; 11 bases are a match to TRBD1. The CDR3 contains 14 residues. V shed 6 bases and J 4 bases; nucleotides not matched to a gene: 4. The germline CDR1 and CDR2 sequences are MGHDK and SYGVNS. The CDR3 reads CASREGQGAYGYTF. CDR3 sequence (DNA): TGTGCCAGCAGGGAAGGACAGGGGGCCTATGGCTACACCTTC.

The V and J genes are TRBV5-1 and TRBJ2-1; D not resolved. The CDR3 covers 15 residues. Looked up from germline, CDR1 is SGHRS and CDR2 is YFSETQ. The V end was cut by 0 bases, the J end by 0 bases, with 7 bases between. The CDR3 is CASSLATNSYNEQFF. CDR3 DNA sequence: TGCGCCAGCAGCTTGGCGACAAACTCCTACAATGAGCAGTTCTTC.

This clonotype was observed many times. V gene TRBV3-1 combines with J gene TRBJ2-7; no clear D. V dropped 4 bases and J dropped 8 bases, with 9 bases sitting between them. From germline, CDR1 is LGHDT and CDR2 YNNKEL (reference sequence). The CDR3 extends over 11 amino acids. CDR3 in DNA: TGTGCCAGCAGCCTTCGAACAAAGCAGTACTTC. Translated: CASSLRTKQYF.

This clonotype was picked up a small number of times. The CDR3 spells CASSQGPSLRGGTDTQYF. CDR3 DNA: TGTGCCAGCAGCCAAGGTCCCTCCTTGAGGGGGGGAACAGATACGCAGTATTTT. The V call is TRBV3-1, the J call TRBJ2-3; tentative D call: TRBD2 (7 bases). V dropped 1 base and J dropped 3 bases, with 20 bases sitting between them. The germline CDR1 and CDR2 sequences are LGHDT and YNNKEL (reference sequence). The CDR3 spans 18 residues.

The chain has TRBV27 and TRBJ2-1; tentative D call: TRBD2 (5 bases). The CDR3 loop spans 14 amino acids. V lost 2 bases and J 12 bases, leaving 17 bases between the germline ends. CDR1 and CDR2 (germline): MNHEY, SMNVEV (reference sequence). CDR3 in DNA: TGTGCCAGCAGTTTAAGGCTAGCTTGGGATGTGCAGTTCTTC. The encoded protein is CASSLRLAWDVQFF.

This clonotype was seen at least ten times. J is TRBJ1-4 and V is TRBV3-1; possibly TRBD1 for D (6 bases). Trimming pared 4 bases from V and 8 bases from J, leaving 8 bases between. The CDR3 runs to 12 residues. Germline V gene data show CDR1 as LGHDT and CDR2 as YNNKEL (reference sequence). CDR3 coding DNA: TGTGCCAGCAGCCTTGGGACAGAAAAACTGTTTTTT. Protein sequence: CASSLGTEKLFF.

The count of this clonotype is one. As the CDR3 is not closed by the conserved phenylalanine or tryptophan, this likely results from a read error. The rearrangement uses TRBV5-6 and TRBJ2-7, with a possible D match to TRBD1 (6 bases). Germline-derived CDR1 and CDR2 are SGHDT and YYEEEE. This CDR3 region has 16 residues. Trimming stripped 0 bases from V and 3 bases from J, with 16 bases between. DNA for the CDR3: TGTGCCAGCAGCTTGGGGGGACAAATTTCTTTCTACGAGCAGTACTTA. Protein sequence: CASSLGGQISFYEQYL.

This clonotype was counted a few times. The chain carries TRBV19 and TRBJ2-3; D gene ambiguous. The V gene lost 5 bases and the J gene lost 0 bases, with 9 bases spanning the gap. Per the germline V gene, CDR1 is LNHDA and CDR2 is SQIVND (reference sequence). The CDR3 has 14 amino acids. The CDR3 here is CASSPGYSTDTQYF. The CDR3 DNA follows: TGTGCCAGTAGTCCGGGTTATAGCACAGATACGCAGTATTTT.

This clonotype has a handful of counts. This chain joins TRBV5-1 and TRBJ2-3, with TRBD2 matching 8 bases. The V and J ends lost 4 bases and 1 base, in that order; junction bases with no gene match: 8. CDR3 length: 16 residues. Per the germline V gene, CDR1 is SGHRS and CDR2 is YFSETQ. The CDR3 nucleotides read TGCGCCAGCAGCGTAGTTAGCGGGACCGGCACAGATACGCAGTATTTT. Encoded protein: CASSVVSGTGTDTQYF.

The gene calls are TRBV28 and TRBJ2-5; perhaps TRBD1 as D (6 bases). CDR1 is MDHEN, CDR2 SYDVKM, per germline. The germline V and J ends were trimmed by 7 bases and 11 bases, with 23 bases remaining between them. This CDR3 has 14 amino acids. This CDR3 reads CASNADRLYYDQYF. The CDR3 DNA reads as TGTGCCAGCAATGCTGACAGGCTTTATTACGATCAGTACTTC.

This chain joins TRBV12-3 or TRBV12-4 and TRBJ2-2, with D unresolved. This CDR3 region has 15 residues. Trimming cost V 5 bases and J 5 bases, with 15 bases left between them. This chain's CDR3 is CASSPTYKGTGELFF. CDR3 nucleotide sequence: TGTGCCAGCAGTCCTACATACAAAGGAACCGGGGAGCTGTTTTTT.

This clonotype was seen only a few times. This sequence joins TRBV20-1 and TRBJ1-1, with D unresolved. CDR1 and CDR2 from the germline V gene are DFQATT and SNEGSKA (reference sequence). CDR3 length equals 10 residues. DNA of the CDR3: TGCAGCGTGCGGAGGCATGAAGCTTTCTTT. Translation: CSVRRHEAFF.

This clonotype was seen a handful of times. This chain joins TRBV4-1 and TRBJ2-5, with 8 bases aligning to TRBD2. The CDR3 is 14 amino acids. J was trimmed by 4 bases and V by 10 bases; bases with no gene match: 11. Per the germline V gene, CDR1 is MGHRA and CDR2 is YSYEKL. The CDR3 nucleotides are TGCGCCACCTCACTAGCGGCCCTAGTAGAGACCCAGTACTTC. It specifies CATSLAALVETQYF.

V is TRBV24-1 and J is TRBJ1-5; 10 bases line up with TRBD1. Germline loops: CDR1 KGHDR, CDR2 SFDVKD. The CDR3 loop spans 13 amino acids. The J segment lost 3 bases and the V segment lost 12 bases, leaving 4 bases of the junction unmatched. The CDR3 coding sequence is TGTGCCCCTGGGACAGGGGACAATCAGCCCCAGCATTTT. Translating gives CAPGTGDNQPQHF.

The J gene is TRBJ2-3, the V gene TRBV2, with 7 nucleotides matching TRBD1. This CDR3 spans 15 amino acids. The ends lost 10 bases at V and 4 bases at J; junction bases unmatched: 14. The V gene's germline CDR1 is SNHLY and CDR2 FYNNEI. The CDR3 loop is CATQPRQGVADTQYF. CDR3 coding DNA: TGTGCCACCCAACCTAGGCAGGGGGTCGCAGATACGCAGTATTTT. The full variable domain, completed using reference TRBV2 and TRBJ2-3, is EPEVTQTPSHQVTQMGQEVILRCVPISNHLYFYWYRQILGQKVEFLVSFYNNEISEKSEIFDDQFSVERPDGSNFTLKIRSTKLEDSAMYFCATQPRQGVADTQYFGPGTRLTVL.

V usage is TRBV12-5 and J usage is TRBJ2-1; 8 bases agree with TRBD2. Losses at the gene ends were 3 bases for V and 4 bases for J; bases not matched to a gene: 14. The CDR3 has 18 residues. Germline V CDR1 and CDR2: LGHNT, FRNRAP. CDR3: CASGFLSGDLDQYNEQFF. CDR3 DNA sequence: TGTGCTAGTGGTTTCCTTAGCGGGGACCTGGATCAATACAATGAGCAGTTCTTC. The complete variable domain, with remaining parts taken from reference TRBV12-5 and TRBJ2-1, reads DARVTQTPRHKVTEMGQEVTMRCQPILGHNTVFWYRQTMMQGLELLAYFRNRAPLDDSGMPKDRFSAEMPDATLATLKIQPSEPRDSAVYFCASGFLSGDLDQYNEQFFGPGTRLTVL.

This clonotype has a single count. An end of the junction differs from the germline gene, which may be a read error. CDR3 nucleotide sequence: TGCAGTGCTTTCGACAGGGACTATGACTACACCTTC. This gives the protein CSAFDRDYDYTF. The chain couples TRBV20-1 to TRBJ1-2, with TRBD1 matching over 7 bases. Germline V gene lookup returns CDR1 DFQATT and CDR2 SNEGSKA (reference sequence). The CDR3 runs 12 residues.

This clonotype was detected only a few times. The chain combines TRBV14 with TRBJ1-2; D is unresolved. The CDR3 is 16 residues long. Germline-derived CDR1 and CDR2 are SGHDN and FVKESK. Trimming stripped 6 bases from V and 8 bases from J, with 25 bases between. The CDR3 is CASSPRSVPGPFGYTF. CDR3 DNA: TGTGCCAGCAGTCCAAGATCAGTACCCGGTCCCTTCGGCTACACCTTC.

The DNA for the CDR3 is TGTGCCAGTAGCACAGGGGTGCGAGGCTACACCTTC. Its protein is CASSTGVRGYTF. V usage is TRBV19 and J usage is TRBJ1-2, with TRBD1 matching over 7 bases. Trimming at V came to 6 bases and at J to 8 bases, leaving 6 bases not matched to a gene. Germline values: CDR1 LNHDA, CDR2 SQIVND (reference sequence). The CDR3 is 12 amino acids.

The gene calls are TRBV4-2 and TRBJ2-7; D not certain. Germline-derived CDR1 and CDR2 are LGHNA and YNFKEQ. With 1 base removed from V and 3 bases from J, the gap between germline ends came to 13 bases. The length of the CDR3 is 15 residues. The CDR3 nucleotides are TGTGCCAGCAGCCAAGTCGGTCCCATCCGCTACGAGCAGTACTTC. Translation: CASSQVGPIRYEQYF.